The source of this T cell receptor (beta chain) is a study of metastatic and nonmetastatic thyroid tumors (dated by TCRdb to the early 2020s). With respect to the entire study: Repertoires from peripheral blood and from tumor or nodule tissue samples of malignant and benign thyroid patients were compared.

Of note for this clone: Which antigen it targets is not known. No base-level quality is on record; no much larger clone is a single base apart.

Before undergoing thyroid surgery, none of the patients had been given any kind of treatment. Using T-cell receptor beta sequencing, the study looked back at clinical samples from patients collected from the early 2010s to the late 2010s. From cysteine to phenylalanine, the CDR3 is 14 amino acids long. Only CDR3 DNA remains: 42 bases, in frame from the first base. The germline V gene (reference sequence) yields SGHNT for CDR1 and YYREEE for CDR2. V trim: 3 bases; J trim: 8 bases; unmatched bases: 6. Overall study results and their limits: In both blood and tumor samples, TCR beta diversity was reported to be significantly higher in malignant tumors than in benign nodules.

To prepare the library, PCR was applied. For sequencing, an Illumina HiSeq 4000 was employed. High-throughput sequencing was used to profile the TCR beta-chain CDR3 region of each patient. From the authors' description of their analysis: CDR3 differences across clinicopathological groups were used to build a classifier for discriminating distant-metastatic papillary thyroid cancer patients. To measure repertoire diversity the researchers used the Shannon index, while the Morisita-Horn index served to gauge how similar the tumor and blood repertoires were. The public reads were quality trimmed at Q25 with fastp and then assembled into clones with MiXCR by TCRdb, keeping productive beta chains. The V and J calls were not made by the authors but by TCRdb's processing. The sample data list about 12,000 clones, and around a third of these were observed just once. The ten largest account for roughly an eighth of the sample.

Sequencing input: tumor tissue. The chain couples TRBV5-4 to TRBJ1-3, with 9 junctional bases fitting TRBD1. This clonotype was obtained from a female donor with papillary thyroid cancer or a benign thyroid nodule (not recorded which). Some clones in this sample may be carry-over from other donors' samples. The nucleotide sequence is TGTGCCAGCAGCTCGGGACAGGGCACAGACACCATATATTTT. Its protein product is CASSSGQGTDTIYF.